A single sample is the source of the 10 T cell receptor beta chains below, sequenced in a study of OX40 agonist ivuxolimab in advanced cancers. Sequenced by immunoSEQ multiplex PCR; TCRdb stores in-frame clones only, minus some. The profile shows fewer than 110,000 clones, 80% to 95% of them singletons. Here the sequenced sample was CD4+ or CD8+ T cells sorted from blood, taken in a trial of the OX40 agonist ivuxolimab. The receptors here all came from an adult with an advanced solid tumor such as melanoma, head and neck, liver or kidney cancer.

The rearrangement joins TRBV6-5 to TRBJ1-1; D is undetermined. V was pared by 2 bases and J by 1 base, with 8 bases between. The V gene's germline CDR1 is MNHEY and CDR2 SVGAGI. The CDR3 runs to 14 residues. The CDR3, as DNA: TGTGCCAGCAGTTACGATCCCAGGAACACTGAAGCTTTCTTT. Translating it yields CASSYDPRNTEAFF.

This chain joins TRBV27 and TRBJ2-1; TRBD2 matches 9 bases. CDR1 is MNHEY and CDR2 is SMNVEV in the germline V gene (reference sequence). With 8 bases clipped from V and 8 bases from J, the junction kept 16 bases outside the gene matches. CDR3 size: 16 residues. The chain's CDR3 is CASHNHGLAGTDEQFF. The CDR3 nucleotides are TGTGCCAGCCATAACCATGGGCTAGCGGGAACGGATGAGCAGTTCTTC.

The chain joins TRBV27 to TRBJ2-2, with 7 bases fitting TRBD1. Trimming cost V 3 bases and J 7 bases; bases outside gene matches: 11. The CDR3 length is 16 residues. Germline assignment: CDR1 MNHEY and CDR2 SMNVEV (reference sequence). The CDR3 loop is CASSLRTSTGRGELFF. CDR3 DNA: TGTGCCAGCAGTTTGCGGACCTCGACAGGGCGCGGGGAGCTGTTTTTT.

The chain carries TRBV28 and TRBJ1-5, with a possible D match to TRBD1 (6 bases). Germline V gives CDR1 MDHEN, CDR2 SYDVKM. Trimming left V 10 bases short and J 4 bases short, with 11 bases between. There are 12 residues in the CDR3. In nucleotides, the CDR3 is TGTGCCATAGACAGGCCAAATCAGCCCCAGCATTTT. This sequence encodes CAIDRPNQPQHF.

This sequence joins TRBV6-5 and TRBJ2-5; 12 nucleotides align to TRBD2. The J call is doubtful: the DNA matches TRBJ2-7 better. Per the germline V gene, CDR1 is MNHEY and CDR2 is SVGAGI. The CDR3 loop spans 15 amino acids. CDR3 DNA sequence: TGTGCCAGCAAATGGACTAGCGGGACGTACTACGAGCAGTACTTC. Translation gives CASKWTSGTYYEQYF.

This clone was seen just once. The J gene is TRBJ2-3, the V gene TRBV10-3; 8 bases are a match to TRBD2. This CDR3 spans 17 amino acids. Germline CDR1 ENHRY, CDR2 SYGVKD. The trim removed 0 bases at V and 6 bases at J, leaving 11 bases unmatched. CDR3 bases: TGTGCCATCAGTGAGTCGCCTTCGGGAGGGCCGGCGGATACGCAGTATTTT. As protein: CAISESPSGGPADTQYF.

The chain links TRBV28 to TRBJ1-2; D unresolved. The CDR3 totals 12 residues. Trimming shortened V by 7 bases and J by 1 base, and 7 bases separated the two germline ends. Germline assignment: CDR1 MDHEN and CDR2 SYDVKM. In DNA, the CDR3 is TGTGCCAGCAATACAGTTAACTATGGCTACACCTTC. It encodes CASNTVNYGYTF.

V is TRBV11-2 and J is TRBJ2-2; 13 bases align to TRBD2. V lost 3 bases to trimming and J lost 3 bases; unmatched junction nucleotides: 4. Germline values: CDR1 SGHAT, CDR2 FQNNGV. The CDR3 is 17 amino acids. This CDR3 is CASSFEGLAGYTGELFF. The DNA for the CDR3 is TGTGCCAGCAGCTTCGAGGGACTAGCGGGATACACCGGGGAGCTGTTTTTT.

This chain joins TRBV18 and TRBJ2-1, with 10 bases identical to TRBD1. Per the germline V gene, CDR1 is KGHSH and CDR2 is LQKENI. The CDR3 contains 15 residues. J gave up 2 bases and V 5 bases, and 3 bases lay outside the gene matches. The CDR3 DNA sequence: TGTGCCAGCTCAGGACAGGGGGAAGCCTACAATGAGCAGTTCTTC. As protein: CASSGQGEAYNEQFF. Complete variable domain (other parts from reference TRBV18 and TRBJ2-1): NAGVMQNPRHLVRRRGQEARLRCSPMKGHSHVYWYRQLPEEGLKFMVYLQKENIIDESGMPKERFSAEFPKEGPSILRIQQVVRGDSAAYFCASSGQGEAYNEQFFGPGTRLTVL.

This chain connects TRBV19 to TRBJ1-6; TRBD1 might be the D (6 bases). This CDR3 spans 15 amino acids. Germline CDR1 and CDR2: LNHDA and SQIVND (reference sequence). Trimming stripped 2 bases from V and 6 bases from J, with 11 bases between. CDR3: CASSISGVGNSPLHF. The CDR3 nucleotides are TGTGCCAGTAGTATATCAGGGGTTGGTAATTCACCCCTCCACTTT.